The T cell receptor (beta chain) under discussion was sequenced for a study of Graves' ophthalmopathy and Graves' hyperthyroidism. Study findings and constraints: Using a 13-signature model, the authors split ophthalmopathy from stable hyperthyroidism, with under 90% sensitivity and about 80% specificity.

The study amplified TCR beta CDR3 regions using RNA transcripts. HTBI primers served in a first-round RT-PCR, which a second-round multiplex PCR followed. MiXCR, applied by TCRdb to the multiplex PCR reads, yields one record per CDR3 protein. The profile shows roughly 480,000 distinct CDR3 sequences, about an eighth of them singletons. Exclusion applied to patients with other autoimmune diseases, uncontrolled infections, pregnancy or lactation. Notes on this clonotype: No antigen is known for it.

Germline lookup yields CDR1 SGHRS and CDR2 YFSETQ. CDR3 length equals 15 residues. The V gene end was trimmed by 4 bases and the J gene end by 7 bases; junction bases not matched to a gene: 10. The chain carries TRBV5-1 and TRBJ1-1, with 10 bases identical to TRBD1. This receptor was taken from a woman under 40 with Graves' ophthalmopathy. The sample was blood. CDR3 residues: CASSPRTGGPGEAFF. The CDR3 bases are TGCGCCAGCAGCCCACGGACAGGGGGTCCCGGTGAAGCTTTCTTT. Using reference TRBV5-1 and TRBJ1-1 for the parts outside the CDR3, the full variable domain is KAGVTQTPRYLIKTRGQQVTLSCSPISGHRSVSWYQQTPGQGLQFLFEYFSETQRNKGNFPGRFSGRQFSNSRSEMNVSTLELGDSALYLCASSPRTGGPGEAFFGQGTRLTVV.